Shown below are 6 T cell receptor beta chains from a single sample sequenced in a study. TCRdb reprocessed the RT-PCR reads with MiXCR, giving one entry per CDR3 protein. The sample consists of about 680,000 distinct CDR3 sequences, approximately 15% of them appearing once. The specimen sequenced was memory CD4+ T cells from blood. These receptors originate from a female donor in good health, serving as a healthy control.

This clonotype has a handful of counts. J is TRBJ1-4 and V is TRBV5-1, with 8 positions matching TRBD1. The CDR3 is 16 amino acids. Per the germline V gene, CDR1 is SGHRS and CDR2 is YFSETQ. The V and J ends lost 2 bases and 0 bases, in that order; junction bases with no gene match: 3. The DNA for the CDR3 is TGCGCCAGCAGCTTTGGACAGGGTCCAACTAATGAAAAACTGTTTTTT. Encoded protein: CASSFGQGPTNEKLFF. The complete variable domain, with remaining parts taken from reference TRBV5-1 and TRBJ1-4, reads KAGVTQTPRYLIKTRGQQVTLSCSPISGHRSVSWYQQTPGQGLQFLFEYFSETQRNKGNFPGRFSGRQFSNSRSEMNVSTLELGDSALYLCASSFGQGPTNEKLFFGSGTQLSVL.

The rearrangement uses TRBV3-1 and TRBJ1-5, with 8 bases identical to TRBD1. V shed 3 bases and J 5 bases; nucleotides not matched to a gene: 9. The CDR3 runs to 16 residues. Germline V gene sequence: CDR1 LGHDT, CDR2 YNNKEL (reference sequence). CDR3 protein: CASSHRPDRGDQPQHF. CDR3 nucleotide sequence: TGTGCCAGCAGCCATCGACCCGACAGGGGAGATCAGCCCCAGCATTTT.

This chain uses TRBV28 with TRBJ1-4; TRBD1 aligns across 8 bases. The CDR3 is made up of 16 amino acids. Germline loops: CDR1 MDHEN, CDR2 SYDVKM. After removal of 6 bases from V and 5 bases from J, the junction contained 11 bases not matched to a gene. DNA of the CDR3: TGTGCCAGCAGCATTACAGGGGACAGGAACAATGAAAAACTGTTTTTT. Its translation is CASSITGDRNNEKLFF.

Regarding this clonotype: One end of the junction fails to match germline, which may point to a read error. The chain has TRBV6-2 or TRBV6-3 and TRBJ2-2, with D uncertain. This CDR3 has 16 residues. Germline V CDR1 and CDR2: MNHEY, SVGEGT. The CDR3 here is CSSSYVGWWNTGELFF. CDR3 DNA: TGTTCCAGCAGTTACGTGGGGTGGTGGAACACCGGGGAGCTGTTTTTT.

This rearrangement joins TRBV10-3 to TRBJ2-7; 7 nucleotides line up with TRBD1. Germline lookup yields CDR1 ENHRY and CDR2 SYGVKD. There are 15 residues in the CDR3. The V gene end was trimmed by 4 bases and the J gene end by 0 bases; junction bases not matched to a gene: 6. The CDR3 coding sequence is TGTGCCATCAGTGTCGGGACAGTAAGCTCCTACGAGCAGTACTTC. Translation gives CAISVGTVSSYEQYF.

This chain joins TRBV2 and TRBJ2-1; D may match TRBD1 or TRBD2 (5 bases each). Trimming stripped 7 bases from V and 6 bases from J, with 10 bases between. Germline CDR1 reads SNHLY; CDR2 reads FYNNEI. This CDR3 has 12 residues. The CDR3 is CASMGTINEQFF. The CDR3 DNA is TGTGCCAGCATGGGGACGATCAATGAGCAGTTCTTC.